These T cell receptor beta chains were read from a single sample in a study of blood T cell repertoires in COVID-19. TCRdb's table, derived via immunoSEQ multiplex PCR, lists solely in-frame clones and lacks some. The sample has more than 25,000 clones, roughly 85% seen once; the top ten hold more than 6.5%. Sequences were obtained from peripheral blood. These receptor sequences come from a man aged 55-75 years with active COVID-19. Each CDR3 is given with its conserved first and last residue.

TRBV27	TRBJ1-5	CASSFRKGTGGTYSNQPQHF
TRBV19	TRBJ2-1	CASSIDHRVYNEQFF
TRBV11-3	TRBJ2-1	CASSLVGGRSYNEQFF
TRBV11-2	TRBJ1-1	CASSLTGTVNTEAFF
TRBV7-9	TRBJ2-7	CASSPAGLSYEQYF
TRBV5-6	TRBJ2-7	CASSLGQGNEQYF
TRBV6-5	TRBJ2-1	CASRREGPYNEQFF
TRBV5-1	TRBJ2-1	CASSPDSSYNEQFF
TRBV6-5	TRBJ1-1	CASSRQNPTEAFF
TRBV15	TRBJ1-3	CATSRSDTGRNTIYF
TRBV15	TRBJ2-5	CATSTSRETQYF
TRBV6-2/TRBV6-3	TRBJ2-1	CASSTQGAVDNEQFF
TRBV28	TRBJ1-3	CASSLSGTEGNTIYF
TRBV4-1	TRBJ2-2	CASSQGGRLAGTTGELFF
TRBV11-3	TRBJ2-1	CASSTSSYNEQFF
TRBV6-2/TRBV6-3	TRBJ2-3	CASSGARIASTDTQYF
TRBV2	TRBJ2-1	CASRDTSGTSSYNEQFF
TRBV7-9	TRBJ2-2	CASSLVGQPNTGELFF
TRBV2	TRBJ2-7	CASSGRGSEQYF
TRBV10-3	TRBJ1-5	CAISGETGSFQGQPQHF
TRBV27	TRBJ1-1	CASSLSRGTEAFF
TRBV7-8	TRBJ1-5	CASSLAKDRGGGRSNQPQHF
TRBV24-1	TRBJ2-2	CATSDSGDGNTGELFF
TRBV28	TRBJ2-7	CASSPTGFAYEQYF
TRBV7-6	TRBJ2-1	CASSLGEFAATEQFF
TRBV20-1	TRBJ1-6	CSASQYSVNKGSPLHF
TRBV12-5	TRBJ1-2	CASGLDGNYGYTF
TRBV25-1	TRBJ2-2	CASIGAGQGGIFGELFF
TRBV10-3	TRBJ2-7	CAIRGGQGKGEQYF
TRBV25-1	TRBJ2-5	CASSTGLAGVETQYF
TRBV7-2	TRBJ2-1	CASSLEGLAIDEQFF
TRBV28	TRBJ2-1	CASSLSRTGRNEQFF
TRBV4-1	TRBJ2-2	CASSQEFLANTGELFF
TRBV5-4	TRBJ1-2	CASSLDRGNGYTF
TRBV5-1	TRBJ2-2	CASSLQGIGELFF
TRBV28	TRBJ1-1	CASSLERGEAFF
TRBV2	TRBJ1-5	CASSGTGGFNQPQHF
TRBV7-3	TRBJ2-1	CASSILPSSGTRYNEQFF
TRBV28	TRBJ2-1	CASSLFVGTAANEQFF
TRBV21-1	TRBJ2-1	CASSKVRTSGRGNEQFF
TRBV5-4	TRBJ1-2	CASKENYGYTF
TRBV7-9	TRBJ1-1	CASSDRGEAFF
TRBV5-1	TRBJ2-7	CASSTSRGAYEQYF
TRBV28	TRBJ2-5	CASSLSGKETQYF
TRBV7-9	TRBJ2-3	CASTGEGSTDTQYF
TRBV7-2	TRBJ2-5	CASSLGGRAEETQYF